The T cell receptor (beta chain) under discussion was sequenced for a study of blood T cell repertoires in COVID-19. Study background: COVID-19 samples from acute and convalescent phases originated in the United States, Italy and Spain. T cells, B-cell-depleted T cells, or PBMCs supplied cDNA or gDNA.

Authors' processing steps: Amplification with reference gene primers provided the estimates of nucleated cell counts. Using immunoSEQ multiplex PCR, the repertoire was profiled, and TCRdb retains in-frame clones only, with some absent. The V and J calls and clone size come from that table; D and trimming were worked out from the DNA. The sample records some 83,000 clones, around 82% being singletons. The CDR3 is 16 residues long. The V gene's germline CDR1 is LGHDT and CDR2 YNNKEL (reference sequence). About this clone itself: Sequence at one end of the junction differs from germline and may be a read error.

This TCR derives from a human donor in a cohort sampled during active COVID-19. This rearrangement joins TRBV3-1 (or the pseudogene TRBV3-2) to TRBJ2-1, with TRBD1 matching over 8 bases. The sample was peripheral blood. This CDR3 is CASSQDSGGSYDEQFF. CDR3 nucleotide sequence: TGTGCCAGCAGCCAAGACTCAGGGGGCTCCTACGATGAGCAGTTCTTC.